A single sample is the source of the 30 T cell receptor beta chains below, sequenced in a study of resident and recirculating memory T cells in vitiligo. The method was immunoSEQ multiplex PCR; TCRdb's version includes in-frame clones alone and lacks a portion of them. There are more than 65,000 clones in the sample; approximately 89% occur only once, and less than 5.5% lies in the top ten. Sequencing was performed on blood. The receptors were gathered from a male donor with vitiligo.

The rearrangement uses TRBV27 and TRBJ2-5, with 9 bases identical to TRBD2. Per germline, CDR1 MNHEY and CDR2 SMNVEV (reference sequence). After removal of 3 bases from V and 2 bases from J, the junction contained 1 base not matched to a gene. The CDR3 contains 14 residues. CDR3 nucleotides: TGTGCCAGCAGTTTGGGACTAGCTCAAGAGACCCAGTACTTC. Translated: CASSLGLAQETQYF.

CDR3 region: CASSLGTGPYTIYF. Written as DNA, the CDR3 is TGTGCCAGCAGCTTGGGGACAGGGCCATACACCATATATTTT. The rearrangement joins TRBV5-6 to TRBJ1-3; 8 bases are shared with TRBD1. CDR3 length equals 14 residues. Per germline, CDR1 SGHDT and CDR2 YYEEEE. Trimming at V came to 0 bases and at J to 8 bases, leaving 4 bases not matched to a gene.

The chain employs TRBV9 and TRBJ2-3, with a possible D match to TRBD2 (6 bases). CDR3 size: 17 residues. Germline loops: CDR1 SGDLS, CDR2 YYNGEE. Trimming cost V 0 bases and J 1 base, with 15 bases left between them. CDR3 sequence reads: CASSVEGRGGGTDTQYF. The CDR3 coding sequence is TGTGCCAGCAGCGTAGAGGGGCGGGGCGGGGGCACAGATACGCAGTATTTT. Filled out from reference TRBV9 and TRBJ2-3, the complete variable domain reads DSGVTQTPKHLITATGQRVTLRCSPRSGDLSVYWYQQSLDQGLQFLIQYYNGEERAKGNILERFSAQQFPDLHSELNLSSLELGDSALYFCASSVEGRGGGTDTQYFGPGTRLTVL.

The chain links TRBV5-4 to TRBJ2-7; 12 bases agree with TRBD2. Germline V lookup: CDR1 SGHNT, CDR2 YYREEE (reference sequence). This CDR3 contains 15 residues. Trimming cost V 4 bases and J 0 bases; bases outside gene matches: 2. CDR3 loop: CASSRTSGASYEQYF. In DNA form, the CDR3 reads TGTGCCAGCAGCCGGACTAGCGGGGCCTCCTACGAGCAGTACTTC.

The chain carries TRBV4-3 and TRBJ2-7; a possible D gene is TRBD1 (5 bases). This CDR3 is built from 17 residues. Trimming cost V 0 bases and J 2 bases, with 17 bases left between them. The V gene's germline CDR1 is LGHNA and CDR2 YSLEER. The chain's CDR3 is CASSQEAVGASTYEQYF. DNA of the CDR3: TGCGCCAGCAGCCAAGAGGCGGTAGGGGCCAGTACCTACGAGCAGTACTTC.

This rearrangement joins TRBV7-2 to TRBJ1-3; D gene ambiguous. V gave up 5 bases and J gave up 10 bases, with 6 bases separating them. This CDR3 has 10 residues. Germline V gene lookup returns CDR1 SGHTA and CDR2 FQGNSA. The DNA for the CDR3 is TGTGCCAGCAGCGGCGGGACCATATATTTT. Amino acids: CASSGGTIYF.

The V and J genes are TRBV10-3 and TRBJ1-3; TRBD1 agrees at 8 bases. V was pared by 8 bases and J by 0 bases, with 6 bases of the junction left unmatched. This CDR3 spans 15 amino acids. Per the germline V gene, CDR1 is ENHRY and CDR2 is SYGVKD. This CDR3 reads CAIQDRVSSGNTIYF. The CDR3 DNA reads as TGTGCCATCCAGGACAGGGTCAGCTCTGGAAACACCATATATTTT.

This chain uses TRBV5-4 with TRBJ2-7; 12 bases are shared with TRBD1. The trim removed 2 bases at V and 3 bases at J, leaving 6 bases unmatched. CDR1 is SGHNT, CDR2 YYREEE, per germline (reference sequence). This CDR3 is built from 16 residues. CDR3 in DNA: TGTGCCAGCAGCTTTGGTGGGACAGGGGGCATCTACGAGCAGTACTTC. This codes for CASSFGGTGGIYEQYF. Drawing the rest from reference TRBV5-4 and TRBJ2-7, the complete variable domain is ETGVTQSPTHLIKTRGQQVTLRCSSQSGHNTVSWYQQALGQGPQFIFQYYREEENGRGNFPPRFSGLQFPNYSSELNVNALELDDSALYLCASSFGGTGGIYEQYFGPGTRLTVT.

J is TRBJ2-3 and V is TRBV10-3; 14 bases fit TRBD2. Per germline, CDR1 ENHRY and CDR2 SYGVKD. CDR3 size: 18 residues. Trimming removed 10 bases from V and 6 bases from J; junction bases left unmatched: 18. This chain's CDR3 is CATLQGLAGVSHGDTQYF. For the CDR3, the DNA is TGTGCCACCCTTCAGGGACTAGCGGGGGTCTCACACGGGGATACGCAGTATTTT.

This clone was counted between two and nine times. The chain is built from TRBV5-1 and TRBJ1-1; perhaps TRBD1 as D (5 bases). The CDR3 length is 13 residues. V was clipped by 5 bases and J by 1 base, with 9 bases between them. In germline, CDR1 is SGHRS, CDR2 YFSETQ. The CDR3, as DNA: TGCGCCAGCAGTAAACAGGAGAACACTGAAGCTTTCTTT. This encodes CASSKQENTEAFF.

This sequence joins TRBV5-1 and TRBJ1-3, with D possibly matching TRBD1 (6 bases). V was pared by 3 bases and J by 2 bases, with 6 bases between. CDR3 size: 13 residues. Germline CDR1 is SGHRS and CDR2 is YFSETQ. CDR3 protein: CASSWTAGNTIYF. In nucleotides, the CDR3 is TGCGCCAGCAGCTGGACAGCTGGAAACACCATATATTTT.

The genes are TRBV10-3 and TRBJ2-3; TRBD2 matches at 8 bases. Trimming removed 10 bases from V and 3 bases from J; junction bases left unmatched: 0. CDR1 is ENHRY and CDR2 is SYGVKD in the germline V gene. The CDR3 contains 11 residues. CDR3 loop: CASGGTDTQYF. The CDR3 nucleotides are TGTGCCAGCGGGGGGACAGATACGCAGTATTTT.

The chain couples TRBV29-1 to TRBJ2-3, with D perhaps TRBD1 (5 bases). Trimming took 4 bases from V and 5 from J, leaving 13 bases between them. Germline loops: CDR1 SQVTM, CDR2 ANQGSEA. The CDR3 contains 13 residues. CDR3 amino acids: CSVGWQGIDTQYF. Written as DNA, the CDR3 is TGCAGCGTTGGGTGGCAGGGAATAGATACGCAGTATTTT.

The rearrangement joins TRBV4-2 to TRBJ2-5; 7 nucleotides align to TRBD2. Germline CDR1 reads LGHNA; CDR2 reads YNFKEQ. The CDR3 runs to 18 residues. The junction had 11 bases not matched to a gene; V was cut back by 0 bases and J by 1 base. The CDR3: CASSQDTASGTPQETQYF. The DNA of the CDR3 is TGTGCCAGCAGCCAAGATACAGCTAGCGGTACCCCCCAAGAGACCCAGTACTTC.

This clone was seen only once. V is TRBV29-1 and J is TRBJ1-2; a possible D gene is TRBD1 (5 bases). The germline V and J ends were trimmed by 0 bases and 4 bases, with 15 bases remaining between them. The CDR3 has 15 residues. Germline lookup yields CDR1 SQVTM and CDR2 ANQGSEA. CDR3 DNA: TGCAGCGTTGAAGATGCCCAGGGCCTCCCCTATGGCTACACCTTC. Its translation: CSVEDAQGLPYGYTF.

The gene calls are TRBV29-1 and TRBJ2-7, with a weak D call TRBD2 (5 bases). Trimming pared 0 bases from V and 2 bases from J, leaving 5 bases between. The CDR3 loop spans 12 amino acids. Germline values: CDR1 SQVTM, CDR2 ANQGSEA. In DNA, the CDR3 is TGCAGCGTTGAAGACGGGACCTACGAGCAGTACTTC. This encodes CSVEDGTYEQYF.

The V and J genes are TRBV7-2 and TRBJ2-7; TRBD1 agrees at 8 bases. The CDR3 runs to 15 residues. V lost 5 bases to trimming and J lost 5 bases; unmatched junction nucleotides: 11. Germline V gene sequence: CDR1 SGHTA, CDR2 FQGNSA. CDR3 amino acids: CASSQSRGPVDEQYF. The DNA of the CDR3 is TGTGCCAGCAGCCAGAGCAGGGGGCCGGTGGACGAGCAGTACTTC. Variable domain in full (rest from reference TRBV7-2 and TRBJ2-7): GAGVSQSPSNKVTEKGKDVELRCDPISGHTALYWYRQSLGQGLEFLIYFQGNSAPDKSGLPSDRFSAERTGGSVSTLTIQRTQQEDSAVYLCASSQSRGPVDEQYFGPGTRLTVT.

The V gene is TRBV7-6, the J gene TRBJ1-2; TRBD1 agrees at 8 bases. The CDR3 runs 18 residues. Germline values: CDR1 SGHVS, CDR2 FNYEAQ. V lost 0 bases, J lost 6 bases, and 15 bases stayed unmatched. The CDR3 sequence: CASSLASTPDREMNGYTF. CDR3 DNA sequence: TGTGCCAGCAGCTTAGCCTCAACACCGGACAGGGAGATGAATGGCTACACCTTC. Looking up the rest from reference TRBV7-6 and TRBJ1-2 gives the full variable domain: GAGVSQSPRYKVTKRGQDVALRCDPISGHVSLYWYRQALGQGPEFLTYFNYEAQQDKSGLPNDRFSAERPEGSISTLTIQRTEQRDSAMYRCASSLASTPDREMNGYTFGSGTRLTVV.

The chain recombines TRBV7-2 with TRBJ2-7; maybe TRBD2 (5 bases). Trimming pared 4 bases from V and 5 bases from J, leaving 15 bases between. Germline V gene sequence: CDR1 SGHTA, CDR2 FQGNSA. The CDR3 is 14 residues long. CDR3 nucleotide sequence: TGTGCCAGCAGCTCCGGACTTCAAGGAAACGAGCAGTACTTC. Its translation is CASSSGLQGNEQYF.

The gene calls are TRBV9 and TRBJ2-7; 8 bases map to TRBD2. Trimming removed 3 bases from V and 4 bases from J; junction bases left unmatched: 9. From germline, CDR1 is SGDLS and CDR2 YYNGEE. This CDR3 comprises 15 residues. The CDR3 loop reads CASSAGGGRSYEQYF. CDR3 bases: TGTGCCAGCAGCGCCGGGGGGGGCAGGTCGTACGAGCAGTACTTC. The entire variable domain, with the rest obtained from reference TRBV9 and TRBJ2-7, is as follows: DSGVTQTPKHLITATGQRVTLRCSPRSGDLSVYWYQQSLDQGLQFLIQYYNGEERAKGNILERFSAQQFPDLHSELNLSSLELGDSALYFCASSAGGGRSYEQYFGPGTRLTVT.

This chain connects TRBV7-6 to TRBJ2-7, with a possible D match to TRBD2 (5 bases). Germline CDR1 is SGHVS and CDR2 is FNYEAQ. This CDR3 has 15 residues. V was cut by 4 bases and J by 3 bases, with 16 bases left in between. The CDR3 loop reads CASSSRTGIHYEQYF. CDR3 DNA: TGTGCCAGCAGCTCCAGGACGGGGATTCACTACGAGCAGTACTTC.

The genes are TRBV11-2 and TRBJ2-7; 7 positions match TRBD1. Per germline, CDR1 SGHAT and CDR2 FQNNGV. The CDR3 consists of 16 residues. V dropped 5 bases and J dropped 3; count of bases not matched to a gene: 13. This CDR3 reads CASSTTDRPNFYEQYF. The CDR3 DNA follows: TGTGCCAGCAGCACAACGGACAGGCCGAATTTCTACGAGCAGTACTTC.

CDR3 loop: CASRSSGNYNEQFF. CDR3 sequence (DNA): TGCGCCAGCAGAAGCAGCGGGAACTACAATGAGCAGTTCTTC. The chain joins TRBV4-3 to TRBJ2-1, with TRBD2 matching 7 bases. This CDR3 has 14 amino acids. Germline CDR1 and CDR2: LGHNA and YSLEER. J gave up 3 bases and V 6 bases, and 5 bases lay outside the gene matches.

The chain has TRBV5-8 and TRBJ2-5; D is possibly TRBD2 (7 bases). V gave up 0 bases and J gave up 6 bases, with 15 bases separating them. This CDR3 contains 15 residues. Per the germline V gene, CDR1 is SGHTS and CDR2 is YDEGEE. CDR3 in amino acids: CASSLDSGGWKTQYF. CDR3 DNA sequence: TGTGCCAGCAGCTTGGATTCGGGGGGCTGGAAGACCCAGTACTTC.

This clone is a singleton in its sample. V and J are TRBV2 and TRBJ2-5, with 10 bases identical to TRBD1. The J segment lost 4 bases and the V segment lost 6 bases, leaving 5 bases of the junction unmatched. Germline V lookup: CDR1 SNHLY, CDR2 FYNNEI. The CDR3 length is 14 residues. The CDR3 protein is CASRDRGAGETQYF. The CDR3 DNA reads as TGTGCCAGCAGGGACAGGGGGGCGGGAGAGACCCAGTACTTC.

This sequence joins TRBV2 and TRBJ2-1; TRBD2 aligns across 9 bases. Germline V CDR1 and CDR2: SNHLY, FYNNEI. V lost 1 base to trimming and J lost 5 bases; unmatched junction nucleotides: 9. The CDR3 spans 17 residues. The CDR3 bases are TGTGCCAGCAGTGAAGATATGGGACTAGCTGTCAACAATGAGCAGTTCTTC. Its protein product is CASSEDMGLAVNNEQFF.

This chain links TRBV7-8 with TRBJ2-3, with D tentatively TRBD2 (5 bases). In germline, CDR1 is SGHVS, CDR2 FQNEAQ. The CDR3 has 14 residues. The V end lost 4 bases, the J end lost 1 base, and 9 bases lay between the germline ends. DNA for the CDR3: TGTGCCAGCAGCTCGCGCGGGCGCACAGATACGCAGTATTTT. Translating gives CASSSRGRTDTQYF.

This clone occurred once. The V gene is TRBV9, the J gene TRBJ1-4; possibly TRBD1 for D (6 bases). The CDR3 loop spans 15 amino acids. Trimming pared 2 bases from V and 8 bases from J, leaving 16 bases between. Germline CDR1 SGDLS, CDR2 YYNGEE. The DNA of the CDR3 is TGTGCCAGCAGCGTTACAGGGACCAGAGGGGAAAAACTGTTTTTT. This encodes CASSVTGTRGEKLFF.

J is TRBJ1-2 and V is TRBV4-2, with 8 nucleotides matching TRBD1. V shed 0 bases and J 3 bases; nucleotides not matched to a gene: 12. This CDR3 spans 18 amino acids. Germline CDR1 LGHNA, CDR2 YNFKEQ. In DNA, the CDR3 is TGTGCCAGCAGCCAAGACTGGACCCGCGGGACAGGCGACTATGGCTACACCTTC. As protein: CASSQDWTRGTGDYGYTF.

The chain recombines TRBV7-9 with TRBJ1-6; D gene ambiguous. Deletions cut 6 bases from V and 8 bases from J, with 11 bases between. Germline-derived CDR1 and CDR2 are SEHNR and FQNEAQ (reference sequence). This CDR3 spans 13 amino acids. CDR3 sequence reads: CASRRGKDSPLHF. In DNA form, the CDR3 reads TGTGCCAGCAGGAGAGGGAAGGATTCACCCCTCCACTTT.